The clone carrying this T cell receptor beta chain was recorded a few times. These data originate in a study of blood T cell repertoires in COVID-19. For the study at large: Researchers got acute and convalescent COVID-19 samples from the United States, Italy and Spain. The cDNA or gDNA used as material had been derived from T cells, B-cell-depleted T cells, or PBMCs.

Study processing details: Nucleated cell counts were estimated from reference gene primer amplification. Assay: immunoSEQ multiplex PCR; the TCRdb copy retains only in-frame clones and omits some. The DNA was the basis for D and trimming; V, J and clone size are from that table. The sample holds about 210,000 clones, roughly 85% seen once. One Seattle source followed patients from active infection through their disease course. This clonotype was obtained from a woman in her seventies with COVID-19, enrolled during active disease. The specimen was peripheral blood.

The CDR3: CASSPRGGWVNYGYTF. For the CDR3, the DNA is TGTGCCAGCAGCCCCCGGGGGGGCTGGGTTAACTATGGCTACACCTTC. The chain combines TRBV11-3 with TRBJ1-2; weak D call: TRBD1 (6 bases). Looked up from germline, CDR1 is SGHNT and CDR2 is YENEEA. This CDR3 is built from 16 residues. The V end was cut by 5 bases, the J end by 1 base, with 17 bases between. The full variable domain, its missing parts supplied by reference TRBV11-3 and TRBJ1-2, is EAGVVQSPRYKIIEKKQPVAFWCNPISGHNTLYWYLQNLGQGPELLIRYENEEAVDDSQLPKDRFSAERLKGVDSTLKIQPAELGDSAVYLCASSPRGGWVNYGYTFGSGTRLTVV.